Presented here are 22 T cell receptor beta chains from one specimen sequenced in a study of STAT3 mutations in large granular lymphocyte leukemia. Study findings and constraints: In T-cell large granular lymphocyte leukemia, about half of patients showed multiple immunodominant subclonotypes.

Profiling relied on immunoSEQ multiplex PCR, and the TCRdb table lists in-frame clones only, not all of them. Among 8,300 or so clones listed, 91% were seen once. Antigens for these TCRs are unknown. Sequences were obtained from peripheral blood mononuclear cells. These receptors originate from a man aged 45-65 years with T-cell large granular lymphocyte leukemia. Some clones in this sample may be carry-over from other donors' samples.

The V and J genes are TRBV13 and TRBJ2-7, with a tentative D call TRBD1 (7 bases). Germline values: CDR1 PRHDT, CDR2 FYEKMQ (reference sequence). V was pared by 3 bases and J by 0 bases, with 12 bases between. This CDR3 has 15 residues. The CDR3 protein is CASSLEGASSYEQYF. CDR3 bases: TGTGCCAGCAGCTTGGAGGGGGCGAGCTCCTACGAGCAGTACTTC. The variable domain in full, with the rest retrieved from reference TRBV13 and TRBJ2-7, is AAGVIQSPRHLIKEKRETATLKCYPIPRHDTVYWYQQGPGQDPQFLISFYEKMQSDKGSIPDRFSAQQFSDYHSELNMSSLELGDSALYFCASSLEGASSYEQYFGPGTRLTVT.

This sequence joins TRBV13 and TRBJ2-1; 14 bases fit TRBD2. The CDR3 extends over 15 amino acids. The trim removed 5 bases at V and 9 bases at J, leaving 6 bases unmatched. Per germline, CDR1 PRHDT and CDR2 FYEKMQ (reference sequence). Here the CDR3 reads CASSAGTSGSVEQFF. DNA of the CDR3: TGTGCCAGCAGCGCCGGGACTAGCGGGAGCGTTGAGCAGTTCTTC.

The rearrangement links TRBV5-1 to TRBJ2-2; 8 nucleotides match TRBD1. The germline V gene has CDR1 SGHRS and CDR2 YFSETQ. This CDR3 is built from 16 residues. The J segment lost 1 base and the V segment lost 6 bases, leaving 8 bases of the junction unmatched. The CDR3 sequence: CASILDRAENTGELFF. The CDR3 DNA reads as TGCGCCAGCATCCTGGACAGGGCTGAGAACACCGGGGAGCTGTTTTTT.

The chain is built from TRBV7-2 and TRBJ2-7; 9 bases match TRBD2. Germline CDR1 SGHTA, CDR2 FQGNSA. The CDR3 has 15 amino acids. Germline trimming cut 0 bases from V and 3 bases from J; bases unmatched to any gene: 3. The CDR3, as DNA: TGTGCCAGCAGCTTAGCAGGCGGGGGGGTCTACGAGCAGTACTTC. It translates to CASSLAGGGVYEQYF.

The chain carries TRBV6-1 and TRBJ2-2, with a tentative D call TRBD1 (7 bases). In germline, CDR1 is MNHNS, CDR2 SASEGT. This CDR3 has 16 amino acids. The germline V and J ends were trimmed by 1 base and 4 bases, with 13 bases remaining between them. CDR3 sequence: CASSEGAGGRTGELFF. The DNA for the CDR3 is TGTGCCAGCAGTGAAGGGGCAGGGGGGCGCACCGGGGAGCTGTTTTTT.

This chain links TRBV6-5 with TRBJ2-7; TRBD2 matches 9 bases. The CDR3 is 14 amino acids. CDR1 MNHEY and CDR2 SVGAGI come from the germline V gene. J gave up 3 bases and V 4 bases, and 4 bases lay outside the gene matches. CDR3 bases: TGTGCCAGCAGTTCCCTAGCGGGGCTCTACGAGCAGTACTTC. It is translated as CASSSLAGLYEQYF.

The CDR3 loop reads CASSKREFSYNEQFF. CDR3 nucleotides: TGTGCCAGCAGTAAGCGGGAGTTCTCCTACAATGAGCAGTTCTTC. This chain connects TRBV5-4 to TRBJ2-1; 8 bases are a match to TRBD2. Looked up from germline, CDR1 is SGHNT and CDR2 is YYREEE (reference sequence). V gave up 5 bases and J gave up 0 bases; unmatched junction bases: 4. This CDR3 region has 15 residues.

This chain links TRBV4-1 with TRBJ1-2, with D perhaps TRBD1 (6 bases). The CDR3 has 14 residues. V was pared by 0 bases and J by 4 bases, with 9 bases between. CDR1 is MGHRA, CDR2 YSYEKL, per germline. CDR3 bases: TGCGCCAGCAGCCAAGAAGAGGGGGGCTATGGCTACACCTTC. This sequence encodes CASSQEEGGYGYTF.

This rearrangement joins TRBV29-1 to TRBJ2-5; D uncertain. The CDR3 runs 12 residues. Germline V lookup: CDR1 SQVTM, CDR2 ANQGSEA. V was clipped by 4 bases and J by 7 bases, with 13 bases between them. The CDR3 coding sequence is TGCAGCGTTGGTGAGCAATGGGGGACCCAGTACTTC. It codes for CSVGEQWGTQYF.

The J gene is TRBJ1-2, the V gene TRBV28; the D is unclear. Trimming left V 2 bases short and J 4 bases short, with 8 bases between. Germline values: CDR1 MDHEN, CDR2 SYDVKM. This CDR3 contains 13 residues. CDR3 region: CASSLTALYGYTF. The CDR3 DNA follows: TGTGCCAGCAGTTTAACAGCCCTCTATGGCTACACCTTC.

This sequence joins TRBV30 and TRBJ1-5; 9 bases match TRBD1. V lost 2 bases and J lost 5; bases outside the gene matches: 4. The germline V gene has CDR1 GTSNPN and CDR2 SVGIG (reference sequence). This CDR3 spans 14 amino acids. The CDR3 loop is CAWSSGQGYQPQHF. The CDR3, as DNA: TGTGCCTGGAGTTCGGGACAGGGTTATCAGCCCCAGCATTTT. Complete variable domain (other parts from reference TRBV30 and TRBJ1-5): SQTIHQWPATLVQPVGSPLSLECTVEGTSNPNLYWYRQAAGRGLQLLFYSVGIGQISSEVPQNLSASRPQDRQFILSSKKLLLSDSGFYLCAWSSGQGYQPQHFGDGTRLSIL.

The chain employs TRBV5-4 and TRBJ2-5; 7 nucleotides align to TRBD1. The CDR3 is made up of 13 amino acids. Trimming took 4 bases from V and 5 from J; bases not matched to a gene: 5. Per the germline V gene, CDR1 is SGHNT and CDR2 is YYREEE (reference sequence). The CDR3 loop reads CASSPTGLETQYF. The DNA for the CDR3 is TGTGCCAGCAGCCCGACAGGGTTGGAGACCCAGTACTTC.

V gene TRBV7-8 combines with J gene TRBJ2-7; the match to TRBD2 covers 14 bases. The trim removed 5 bases at V and 7 bases at J, leaving 7 bases unmatched. The CDR3 covers 15 residues. CDR1 is SGHVS, CDR2 FQNEAQ, per germline. The CDR3 region has the DNA TGTGCCAGCAGCGTCGGACTAGCGGGAGGAAGTGAGCAGTACTTC. Translated: CASSVGLAGGSEQYF.

This sequence joins TRBV4-1 and TRBJ1-2, with 9 bases aligning to TRBD1. Trimming cost V 3 bases and J 2 bases; bases outside gene matches: 4. Per the germline V gene, CDR1 is MGHRA and CDR2 is YSYEKL. CDR3 size: 15 residues. The CDR3 here is CASSQGGQGNYGYTF. The CDR3 coding sequence is TGCGCCAGCAGCCAGGGGGGACAGGGCAACTATGGCTACACCTTC.

The chain couples TRBV7-9 to TRBJ2-7; 11 bases align to TRBD2. Germline V gene data show CDR1 as SEHNR and CDR2 as FQNEAQ (reference sequence). The V segment lost 4 bases and the J segment 2 bases; nucleotides outside the gene matches: 1. The CDR3 sequence is 14 residues long. CDR3 protein: CASSWTSGPYEQYF. CDR3 DNA sequence: TGTGCCAGCAGCTGGACTAGCGGGCCCTACGAGCAGTACTTC.

The J gene is TRBJ1-2, the V gene TRBV19; the match to TRBD1 covers 8 bases. The CDR3 extends over 15 amino acids. Germline-derived CDR1 and CDR2 are LNHDA and SQIVND (reference sequence). After removal of 5 bases from V and 8 bases from J, the junction contained 13 bases not matched to a gene. CDR3 nucleotide sequence: TGTGCCAGTAGTTCCCGGGGACAGGTGCAGTGGGGCTACACCTTC. Amino acids: CASSSRGQVQWGYTF.

The V and J genes are TRBV19 and TRBJ1-5; 9 nucleotides align to TRBD1. J was trimmed by 9 bases and V by 7 bases; bases with no gene match: 7. Germline CDR1 and CDR2: LNHDA and SQIVND (reference sequence). This CDR3 contains 13 residues. CDR3: CASTGQGWGPQHF. CDR3 nucleotides: TGTGCCAGTACGGGACAGGGCTGGGGGCCCCAGCATTTT.

This rearrangement joins TRBV18 to TRBJ1-1; D is possibly TRBD1 (6 bases). The CDR3 has 12 amino acids. Germline V gene data show CDR1 as KGHSH and CDR2 as LQKENI. The V end lost 1 base, the J end lost 6 bases, and 6 bases lay between the germline ends. The CDR3 DNA reads TGTGCCAGCTCACCACAGGGGGCTGAAGCTTTCTTT. Protein product: CASSPQGAEAFF. Looking up the rest from reference TRBV18 and TRBJ1-1 gives the full variable domain: NAGVMQNPRHLVRRRGQEARLRCSPMKGHSHVYWYRQLPEEGLKFMVYLQKENIIDESGMPKERFSAEFPKEGPSILRIQQVVRGDSAAYFCASSPQGAEAFFGQGTRLTVV.

The rearrangement joins TRBV19 to TRBJ2-3; D is unresolved. Germline loops: CDR1 LNHDA, CDR2 SQIVND (reference sequence). The CDR3 sequence is 13 residues long. V lost 5 bases and J 0 bases, leaving 6 bases between the germline ends. This chain's CDR3 is CASSSVSTDTQYF. The CDR3, as DNA: TGTGCCAGTAGTTCCGTAAGCACAGATACGCAGTATTTT.

This chain joins TRBV20-1 and TRBJ2-7, with a weak D call TRBD2 (7 bases). The V and J ends lost 7 bases and 7 bases respectively, with 14 bases between them. This CDR3 is built from 11 residues. The germline V gene encodes CDR1 DFQATT and CDR2 SNEGSKA (reference sequence). The CDR3 nucleotides read TGCAGTGTTTTACAGGGAGGGGAGCAGTACTTC. It yields the protein CSVLQGGEQYF.

The chain joins TRBV2 to TRBJ2-1; the match to TRBD2 covers 8 bases. Germline lookup yields CDR1 SNHLY and CDR2 FYNNEI. After removal of 6 bases from V and 3 bases from J, the junction contained 7 bases not matched to a gene. The CDR3 is 15 amino acids. CDR3 in DNA: TGTGCCAGCAGAGGTCTAGCGGGCTTCTACAATGAGCAGTTCTTC. It yields the protein CASRGLAGFYNEQFF.

The rearrangement links TRBV6-4 to TRBJ2-1; 10 positions agree with TRBD2. Germline V gene lookup returns CDR1 MRHNA and CDR2 SNTAGT. CDR3 length: 15 residues. V was clipped by 4 bases and J by 0 bases; unmatched bases: 0. CDR3 coding DNA: TGTGCCAGCAGTGTAGCGGGAGGCTCCTACAATGAGCAGTTCTTC. Residues: CASSVAGGSYNEQFF.